This T cell receptor (beta chain) came from a study of a mutant IDH1 vaccine in newly diagnosed glioma. Study summary: Commencement of vaccination occurred 4-6 weeks following radiotherapy alone, or concurrently with temozolomide cycles.

Overall study results and limits: Immune responses induced by vaccination arose in 93.3% of the patients. Apparently unrelated to pseudoprogression were changes in the top peripheral T cell clonotypes.

V lost 0 bases to trimming and J lost 4 bases; unmatched junction nucleotides: 3. CDR3 length equals 15 residues. Germline V gene sequence: CDR1 SEHNR, CDR2 FQNEAQ (reference sequence). The time point here: week 35, safety follow-up. It was 300 ug of mutant IDH1 20-mer peptide that made up each vaccine dose, given with topical imiquimod. In weeks 1, 3, 5, 7, 11, 15, 19 and 23, patients were immunized, eight times in all. This clone is a singleton in its sample. The antigen is not known. Sequencing was performed with immunoSEQ multiplex PCR; in TCRdb, only in-frame clones are kept and a portion is missing. This table has about 58,000 clones, roughly four fifths appearing once.

The V gene is TRBV7-9, the J gene TRBJ1-2; 9 bases match TRBD1. This TCR derives from a man aged 40-55 years with glioma. The sequencing here drew on PBMCs, taken from a glioma patient whose treatment included an IDH1 peptide vaccine. The CDR3 DNA reads TGTGCCAGCAGCTTAGCGCAACAGGGGGCCTATGGCTACACCTTC. Translated, it gives CASSLAQQGAYGYTF.